This TCR beta chain stems from a study of radiation and T cells in renal cell carcinoma. Using immunoSEQ multiplex PCR, the repertoire was profiled, and TCRdb retains in-frame clones only, with some absent. The data show about 130,000 clones, about four fifths seen once. Trimming pared 5 bases from V and 6 bases from J, leaving 8 bases between. CDR1 is MNHNY, CDR2 SVGAGI, per germline (reference sequence). This CDR3 region has 13 residues. Notes on this clone: Its antigen is not known.

Overall study results and limits: Top tumor clonotypes rose in blood 2 weeks post-radiation, then contracted. Baseline intratumoral clonotype presence is unknown without pretreatment biopsies.

This sample's time point: baseline pretreatment blood. Treatment: 15 Gy SBRT to primary tumor, nephrectomy 4 weeks later. Serial blood draws occurred at baseline and 2 and 4 weeks post-SBRT. The tumor was a clear cell renal cell carcinoma. V usage is TRBV6-6 and J usage is TRBJ1-6; D is unclear. The source was blood, collected from a patient whose treatment included radiotherapy and nephrectomy. This receptor was obtained from a woman aged 55-69 years with renal cell carcinoma. The CDR3 nucleotides read TGTGCCAGCAGTAGTTACAGTAATTCACCCCTCCACTTT. It codes for CASSSYSNSPLHF.